The entry below gives a single T cell receptor (beta chain) sequence along with its context. This specimen comes from a study of T cells in Graves' hyperthyroidism and ophthalmopathy. Template material for amplifying TCR beta CDR3 regions consisted of RNA transcripts. With the HTBI primer set, the TCR CDR3 went through a first round of RT-PCR. TCRdb called the multiplex PCR reads again in MiXCR, with one record for every CDR3 protein. This sample carries 550,000 to 650,000 distinct CDR3 sequences, roughly 15% of them seen once, and the ten largest clones take roughly 14%. The receptor was isolated from a middle-aged woman with Graves' hyperthyroidism. The sequencing sample was made of blood.

In DNA form, the CDR3 reads TGTGCCAGCAGCGTAGGAGGGACTAGATCCTACGAGCAGTACTTC. Its protein product is CASSVGGTRSYEQYF. This chain joins TRBV9 and TRBJ2-7; TRBD2 matches 8 bases. The V and J ends lost 0 bases and 1 base, in that order; junction bases with no gene match: 3. The germline CDR1 and CDR2 sequences are SGDLS and YYNGEE. This CDR3 contains 15 residues.